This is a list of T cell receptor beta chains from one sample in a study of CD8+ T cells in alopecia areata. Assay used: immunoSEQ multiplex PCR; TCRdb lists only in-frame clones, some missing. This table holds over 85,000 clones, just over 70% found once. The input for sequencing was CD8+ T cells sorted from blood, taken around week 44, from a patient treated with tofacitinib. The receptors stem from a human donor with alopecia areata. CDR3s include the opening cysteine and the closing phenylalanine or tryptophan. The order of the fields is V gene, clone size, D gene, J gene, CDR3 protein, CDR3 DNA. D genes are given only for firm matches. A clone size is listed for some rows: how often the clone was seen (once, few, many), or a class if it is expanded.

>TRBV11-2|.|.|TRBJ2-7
CASSLAQGPLYEQYF
TGTGCCAGCAGCTTAGCCCAGGGCCCTCTCTACGAGCAGTACTTC
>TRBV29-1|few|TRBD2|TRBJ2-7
CSVAGTSGGYEQYF
TGCAGCGTAGCCGGGACTAGCGGGGGGTACGAGCAGTACTTC
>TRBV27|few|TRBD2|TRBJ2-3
CASSLIAGGALSTDTQYF
TGTGCCAGCAGTTTAATTGCGGGGGGAGCCCTTAGCACAGATACGCAGTATTTT
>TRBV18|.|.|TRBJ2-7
CASSPDSSYEQYF
TGTGCCAGCTCACCGGACAGCTCCTACGAGCAGTACTTC
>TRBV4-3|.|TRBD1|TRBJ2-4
CASSQRQGNIQYF
TGCGCCAGCAGCCAACGACAGGGTAACATTCAGTACTTC
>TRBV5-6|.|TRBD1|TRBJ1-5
CASSLGGLGGPQPQHF
TGTGCCAGCAGCTTGGGAGGTTTAGGGGGCCCTCAGCCCCAGCATTTT
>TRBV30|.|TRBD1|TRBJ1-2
CAWSQGVGTYGYTF
TGTGCCTGGAGCCAGGGGGTAGGAACCTATGGCTACACCTTC
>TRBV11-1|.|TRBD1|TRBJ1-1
CASSVGQGILTEAFF
TGTGCCAGCAGCGTGGGACAGGGGATACTCACTGAAGCTTTCTTT
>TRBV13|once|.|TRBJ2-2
CASRHLDANTGELFF
TGTGCCAGCAGACACCTAGACGCGAACACCGGGGAGCTGTTTTTT
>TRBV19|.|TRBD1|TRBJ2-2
CASSITGAGGELFF
TGTGCCAGTAGTATAACAGGGGCTGGCGGGGAGCTGTTTTTT
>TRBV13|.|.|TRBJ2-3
CASSIIADTQYF
TGTGCCAGCAGCATTATTGCAGATACGCAGTATTTT
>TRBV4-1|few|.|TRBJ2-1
CASSPGVVQFF
TGCGCCAGCAGCCCGGGGGTGGTGCAGTTCTTC
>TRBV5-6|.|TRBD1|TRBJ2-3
CASSLMGQGVSGDTQYF
TGTGCCAGCAGCTTAATGGGACAGGGGGTTTCTGGAGATACGCAGTATTTT
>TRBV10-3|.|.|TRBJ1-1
CAIIRGTEAFF
TGTGCCATCATTCGAGGTACTGAAGCTTTCTTT
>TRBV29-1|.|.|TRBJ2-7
CSVETRDSYEQYF
TGCAGCGTTGAAACCAGGGACTCCTACGAGCAGTACTTC
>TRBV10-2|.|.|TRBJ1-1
CASSPGRNTEAFF
TGCGCCAGCAGCCCGGGTAGGAACACTGAAGCTTTCTTT
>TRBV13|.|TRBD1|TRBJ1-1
CASSLATGVNTEAFF
TGTGCCAGCAGCTTAGCGACAGGGGTGAACACTGAAGCTTTCTTT
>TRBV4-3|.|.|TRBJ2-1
CASSQDPAQDEQFF
TGCGCCAGCAGCCAAGATCCCGCGCAGGATGAGCAGTTCTTC
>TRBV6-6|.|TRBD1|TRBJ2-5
CASSSGQGWETQYF
TGTGCCAGCAGTTCGGGACAGGGATGGGAGACCCAGTACTTC
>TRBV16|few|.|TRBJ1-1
CASSQSNSEAFF
TGTGCCAGCAGCCAATCGAACAGCGAAGCTTTCTTT
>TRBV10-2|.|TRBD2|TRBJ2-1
CATASGGGNEQFF
TGCGCCACCGCTAGCGGGGGAGGGAATGAGCAGTTCTTC
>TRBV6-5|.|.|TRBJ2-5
CASSYGGQETQYF
TGTGCCAGCAGTTACGGGGGTCAAGAGACCCAGTACTTC
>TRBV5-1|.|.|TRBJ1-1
CASSSTTGGMNTEAFF
TGCGCCAGCAGCTCGACGACAGGAGGGATGAACACTGAAGCTTTCTTT